These 11 T cell receptor beta chains were sequenced from one sample in a study of shared clonotypes between healthy human individuals. Using immunoSEQ multiplex PCR, the repertoire was profiled, and TCRdb retains in-frame clones only, with some absent. The table includes millions of clones, approximately 95% detected once. Only CD45RO-negative cells positively selected for CCR7 counted as naive CD8 cells, so terminally differentiated effector memory CD45RA+ cells were excluded. Specimen: naive CD8+ T cells sorted from blood. The origin of the receptors is a man aged 18 to 35 in good health.

The gene calls are TRBV7-8 and TRBJ2-3; D call uncertain. Per the germline V gene, CDR1 is SGHVS and CDR2 is FQNEAQ. V was pared by 2 bases and J by 3 bases, with 6 bases between. This CDR3 spans 13 amino acids. The CDR3 sequence: CASSLLGTDTQYF. CDR3 sequence (DNA): TGTGCCAGCAGCTTACTAGGAACAGATACGCAGTATTTT.

Worth noting for this clone: The sample has other DNA sequences that encode this CDR3 too. The gene calls are TRBV7-9 and TRBJ2-7; D is perhaps TRBD1 (5 bases). Trimming removed 5 bases from V and 0 bases from J, with 11 bases in between. The CDR3 has 14 amino acids. Germline values: CDR1 SEHNR, CDR2 FQNEAQ (reference sequence). The CDR3 reads CASSPGPPSYEQYF. The CDR3, as DNA: TGTGCCAGCAGCCCAGGGCCTCCCTCCTACGAGCAGTACTTC.

V is TRBV19 and J is TRBJ1-6, with unresolved D. Per germline, CDR1 LNHDA and CDR2 SQIVND (reference sequence). The CDR3 loop spans 15 amino acids. The V gene lost 3 bases and the J gene lost 2 bases, with 8 bases spanning the gap. CDR3 nucleotides: TGTGCCAGTAGTATTGAGGGCACCTATAATTCACCCCTCCACTTT. This gives the protein CASSIEGTYNSPLHF. Drawing the rest from reference TRBV19 and TRBJ1-6, the complete variable domain is DGGITQSPKYLFRKEGQNVTLSCEQNLNHDAMYWYRQDPGQGLRLIYYSQIVNDFQKGDIAEGYSVSREKKESFPLTVTSAQKNPTAFYLCASSIEGTYNSPLHFGNGTRLTVT.

The J gene is TRBJ1-2, the V gene TRBV6-6; 8 positions match TRBD1. Germline assignment: CDR1 MNHNY and CDR2 SVGAGI (reference sequence). Trimming removed 0 bases from V and 8 bases from J; junction bases left unmatched: 8. The CDR3 sequence is 15 residues long. The chain's CDR3 is CASSYSLDRGFGYTF. The CDR3 nucleotides read TGTGCCAGCAGTTACTCCTTAGACAGGGGATTCGGCTACACCTTC.

This clone occurred a few times. The chain is built from TRBV7-7 and TRBJ1-2; D is undetermined. Germline V CDR1 and CDR2: SSHAT, FNYEAQ (reference sequence). CDR3 length: 14 residues. The DNA for the CDR3 is TGTGCGGTCGTCGGAGTTGGAGGAGACTATGGCTACACCTTC. Its protein product is CAVVGVGGDYGYTF. The complete variable domain, with remaining parts taken from reference TRBV7-7 and TRBJ1-2, reads GAGVSQSPRYKVTKRGQDVTLRCDPISSHATLYWYQQALGQGPEFLTYFNYEAQPDKSGLPSDRFSAERPEGSISTLTIQRTEQRDSAMYRCAVVGVGGDYGYTFGSGTRLTVV.

The CDR3 nucleotides read TGTGCCAGCAGTTACGTGGAGGGGTCCGCTGAAGCTTTCTTT. It translates to CASSYVEGSAEAFF. The V and J genes are TRBV6-5 and TRBJ1-1, with D perhaps TRBD1 (5 bases). V was shortened by 2 bases and J by 6 bases, with 13 bases between the two germline ends. The CDR3 is made up of 14 amino acids. Germline lookup yields CDR1 MNHEY and CDR2 SVGAGI.

The table lists this clone with a count of one. V is TRBV19 and J is TRBJ2-1, with 15 bases matching TRBD2. Germline V gene data show CDR1 as LNHDA and CDR2 as SQIVND (reference sequence). The V segment lost 1 base and the J segment 7 bases; nucleotides outside the gene matches: 2. The CDR3 loop spans 16 amino acids. In DNA, the CDR3 is TGTGCCAGTAGTATAGCAGGACTAGCGGGAGGGAATGAGCAGTTCTTC. Its translation: CASSIAGLAGGNEQFF.

The chain carries TRBV7-4 and TRBJ2-7, with D unclear. The CDR3 extends over 13 amino acids. CDR1 SGHVT and CDR2 SQSDAQ come from the germline V gene. Trimming removed 5 bases from V and 5 bases from J, with 13 bases in between. Here the CDR3 DNA reads TGTGCCAGCAGCCGAAAGTGTGGCAACGAGCAGTACTTC. This translates into CASSRKCGNEQYF.

The chain has TRBV2 and TRBJ2-6, with D maybe TRBD1 (5 bases). The CDR3 is 16 amino acids. V was clipped by 6 bases and J by 0 bases, with 12 bases between them. Germline lookup yields CDR1 SNHLY and CDR2 FYNNEI. The CDR3 DNA follows: TGTGCCAGCAGCTCTGACAGCCTCTCTGGGGCCAACGTCCTGACTTTC. This codes for CASSSDSLSGANVLTF.

Written as DNA, the CDR3 is TGTGCCAGCAGTTACTCGAGTTTCGGTAATGAGCAGTTCTTC. Translation: CASSYSSFGNEQFF. V is TRBV6-5 and J is TRBJ2-1; the D is unclear. The CDR3 runs to 14 residues. V lost 0 bases and J lost 7, with 10 bases in between. In germline, CDR1 is MNHEY, CDR2 SVGAGI.

Comment on this clone: This sample also contains other DNA sequences that code for the same CDR3. The CDR3 DNA is TGTGCCAGCAGCTTAACTGGGGCCTACGAGCAGTACTTC. Translated, it gives CASSLTGAYEQYF. The chain joins TRBV7-2 to TRBJ2-7; no clear D. This CDR3 region has 13 residues. The V end was cut by 2 bases, the J end by 2 bases, with 7 bases between. Germline lookup yields CDR1 SGHTA and CDR2 FQGNSA. Combining the CDR3 with reference TRBV7-2 and TRBJ2-7 gives the whole variable domain GAGVSQSPSNKVTEKGKDVELRCDPISGHTALYWYRQSLGQGLEFLIYFQGNSAPDKSGLPSDRFSAERTGGSVSTLTIQRTQQEDSAVYLCASSLTGAYEQYFGPGTRLTVT.